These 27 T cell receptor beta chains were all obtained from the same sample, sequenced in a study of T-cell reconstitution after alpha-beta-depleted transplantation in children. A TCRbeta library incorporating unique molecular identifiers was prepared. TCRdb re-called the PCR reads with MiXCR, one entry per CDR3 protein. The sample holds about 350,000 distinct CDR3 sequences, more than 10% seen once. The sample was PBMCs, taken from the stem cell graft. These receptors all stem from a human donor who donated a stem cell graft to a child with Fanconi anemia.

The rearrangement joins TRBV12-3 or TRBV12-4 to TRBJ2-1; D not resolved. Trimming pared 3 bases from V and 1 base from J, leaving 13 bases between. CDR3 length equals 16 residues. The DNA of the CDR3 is TGTGCCAGCAGTTTGAAAGGAGCTTTATCCTACAATGAGCAGTTCTTC. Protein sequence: CASSLKGALSYNEQFF.

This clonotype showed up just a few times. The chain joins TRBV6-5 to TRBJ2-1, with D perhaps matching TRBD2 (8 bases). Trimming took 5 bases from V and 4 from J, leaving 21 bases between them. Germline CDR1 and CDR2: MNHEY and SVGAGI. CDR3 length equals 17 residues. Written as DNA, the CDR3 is TGTGCCAGCAGTCCGGGAGGGGGCACGGGGGAGTACAATGAGCAGTTCTTC. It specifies CASSPGGGTGEYNEQFF.

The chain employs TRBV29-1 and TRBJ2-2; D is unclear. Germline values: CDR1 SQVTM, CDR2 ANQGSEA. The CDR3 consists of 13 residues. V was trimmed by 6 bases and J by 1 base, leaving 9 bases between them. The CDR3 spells CSVGSRNTGELFF. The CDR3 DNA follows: TGCAGCGTGGGGTCACGGAACACCGGGGAGCTGTTTTTT.

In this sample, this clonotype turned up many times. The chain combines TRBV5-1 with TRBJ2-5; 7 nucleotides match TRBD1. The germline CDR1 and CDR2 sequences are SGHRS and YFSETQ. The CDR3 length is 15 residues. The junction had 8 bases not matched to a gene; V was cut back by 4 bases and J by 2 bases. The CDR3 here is CASSSAGTVQETQYF. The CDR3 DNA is TGCGCCAGCAGCAGTGCTGGGACAGTTCAAGAGACCCAGTACTTC.

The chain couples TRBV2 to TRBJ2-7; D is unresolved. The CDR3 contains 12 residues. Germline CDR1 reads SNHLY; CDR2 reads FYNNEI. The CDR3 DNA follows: TGTGCCAGCAGTGATCCGGCCGTGCATTGGGACGTC. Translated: CASSDPAVHWDV.

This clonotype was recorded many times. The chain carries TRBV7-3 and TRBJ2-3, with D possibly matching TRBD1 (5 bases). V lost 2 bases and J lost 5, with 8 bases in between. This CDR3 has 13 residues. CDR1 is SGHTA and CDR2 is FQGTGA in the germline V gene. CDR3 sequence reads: CASSLGQGDTQYF. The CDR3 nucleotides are TGTGCCAGCAGCTTAGGCCAGGGAGATACGCAGTATTTT.

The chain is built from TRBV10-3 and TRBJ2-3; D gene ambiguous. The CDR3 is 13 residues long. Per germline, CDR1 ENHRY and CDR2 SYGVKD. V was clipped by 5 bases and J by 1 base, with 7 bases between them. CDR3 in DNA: TGTGCCATCAGTAAGGACGGCACAGATACGCAGTATTTT. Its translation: CAISKDGTDTQYF.

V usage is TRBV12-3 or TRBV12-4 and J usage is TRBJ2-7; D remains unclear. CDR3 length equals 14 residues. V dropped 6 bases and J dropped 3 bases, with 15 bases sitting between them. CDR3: CASSSQSRFYEQYF. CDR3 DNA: TGTGCCAGCAGCTCCCAGAGCCGTTTCTACGAGCAGTACTTC.

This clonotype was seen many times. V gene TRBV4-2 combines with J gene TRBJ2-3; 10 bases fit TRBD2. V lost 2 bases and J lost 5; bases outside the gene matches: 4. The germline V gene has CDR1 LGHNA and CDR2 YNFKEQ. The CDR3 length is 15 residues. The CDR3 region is CASSQRAGGEDTQYF. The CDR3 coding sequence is TGTGCCAGCAGCCAACGAGCGGGGGGGGAAGATACGCAGTATTTT.

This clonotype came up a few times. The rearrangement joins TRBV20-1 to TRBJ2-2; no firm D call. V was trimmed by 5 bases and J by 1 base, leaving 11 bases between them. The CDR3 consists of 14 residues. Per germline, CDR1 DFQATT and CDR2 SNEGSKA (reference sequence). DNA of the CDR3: TGCAGTGCTCGACCGAGGATGAACACCGGGGAGCTGTTTTTT. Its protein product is CSARPRMNTGELFF.

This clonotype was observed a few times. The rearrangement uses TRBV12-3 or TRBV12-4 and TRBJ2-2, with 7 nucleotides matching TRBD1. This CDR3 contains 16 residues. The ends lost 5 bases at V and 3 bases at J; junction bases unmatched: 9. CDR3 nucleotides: TGTGCCAGCAGTCTTCTGACAGGGTTGGACACCGGGGAGCTGTTTTTT. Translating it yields CASSLLTGLDTGELFF.

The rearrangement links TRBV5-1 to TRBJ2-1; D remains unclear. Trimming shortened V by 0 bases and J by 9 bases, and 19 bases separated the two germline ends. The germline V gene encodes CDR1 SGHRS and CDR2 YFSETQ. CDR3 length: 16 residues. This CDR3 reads CASSLEGSHKSSEQFF. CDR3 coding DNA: TGCGCCAGCAGCTTGGAGGGATCACACAAATCCAGTGAGCAGTTCTTC.

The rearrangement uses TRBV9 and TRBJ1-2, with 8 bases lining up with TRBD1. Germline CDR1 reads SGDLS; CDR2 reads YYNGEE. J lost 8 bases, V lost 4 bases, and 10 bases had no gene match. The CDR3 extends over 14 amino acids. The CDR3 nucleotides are TGTGCCAGCAGCCCTAGTCAGGGGGCAGGAGGCTACACCTTC. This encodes CASSPSQGAGGYTF.

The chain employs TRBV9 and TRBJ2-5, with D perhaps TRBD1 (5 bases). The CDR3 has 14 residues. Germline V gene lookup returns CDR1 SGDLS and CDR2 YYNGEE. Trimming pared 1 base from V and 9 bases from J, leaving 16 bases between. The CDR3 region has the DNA TGTGCCAGCAGCGTATCAGGGAAAATGGATCCCCAGTACTTC. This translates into CASSVSGKMDPQYF.

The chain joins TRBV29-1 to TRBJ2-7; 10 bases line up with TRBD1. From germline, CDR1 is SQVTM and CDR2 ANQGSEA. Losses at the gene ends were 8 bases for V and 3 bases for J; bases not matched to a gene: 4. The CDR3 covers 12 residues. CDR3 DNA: TGCAGCCCCCGGACAGGGGGCTACGAGCAGTACTTC. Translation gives CSPRTGGYEQYF.

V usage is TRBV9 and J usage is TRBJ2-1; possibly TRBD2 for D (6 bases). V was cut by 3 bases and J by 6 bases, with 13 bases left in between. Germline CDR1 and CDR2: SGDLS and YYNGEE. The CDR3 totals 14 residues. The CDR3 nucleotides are TGTGCCAGCAGCGCCCTGGGACTTACCAATGAGCAGTTCTTC. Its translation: CASSALGLTNEQFF.

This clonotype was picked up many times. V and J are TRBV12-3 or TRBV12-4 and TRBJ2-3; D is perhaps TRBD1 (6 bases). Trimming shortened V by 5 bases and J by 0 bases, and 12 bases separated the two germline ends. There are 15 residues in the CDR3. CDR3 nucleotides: TGTGCCAGCAGTCAGGACAGATCTAGCACAGATACGCAGTATTTT. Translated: CASSQDRSSTDTQYF.

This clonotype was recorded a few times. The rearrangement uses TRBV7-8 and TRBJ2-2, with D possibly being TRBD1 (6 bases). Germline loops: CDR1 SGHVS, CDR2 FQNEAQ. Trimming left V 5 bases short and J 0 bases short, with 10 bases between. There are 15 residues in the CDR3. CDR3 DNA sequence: TGTGCCAGCAGCAGGGACATCGCGAACACCGGGGAGCTGTTTTTT. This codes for CASSRDIANTGELFF.

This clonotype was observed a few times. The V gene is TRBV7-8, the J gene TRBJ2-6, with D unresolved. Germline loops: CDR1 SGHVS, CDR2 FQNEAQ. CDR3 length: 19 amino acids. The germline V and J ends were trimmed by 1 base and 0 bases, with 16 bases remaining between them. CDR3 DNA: TGTGCCAGCAGCTTAGGCACCTGGGCTGCAAGCTCTGGGGCCAACGTCCTGACTTTC. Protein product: CASSLGTWAASSGANVLTF.

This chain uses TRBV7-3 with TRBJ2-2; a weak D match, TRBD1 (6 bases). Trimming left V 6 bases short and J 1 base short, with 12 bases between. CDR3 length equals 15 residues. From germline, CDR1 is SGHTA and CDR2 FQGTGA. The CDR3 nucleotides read TGTGCCAGCAGACTTGACAGGATGAACACCGGGGAGCTGTTTTTT. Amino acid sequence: CASRLDRMNTGELFF.

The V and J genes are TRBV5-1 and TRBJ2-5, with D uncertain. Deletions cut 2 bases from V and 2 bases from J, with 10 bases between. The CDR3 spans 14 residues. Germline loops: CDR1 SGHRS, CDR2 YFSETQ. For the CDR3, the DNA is TGCGCCAGCAGCTTCACCGTCCAACAAGAGACCCAGTACTTC. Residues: CASSFTVQQETQYF. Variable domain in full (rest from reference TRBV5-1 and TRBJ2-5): KAGVTQTPRYLIKTRGQQVTLSCSPISGHRSVSWYQQTPGQGLQFLFEYFSETQRNKGNFPGRFSGRQFSNSRSEMNVSTLELGDSALYLCASSFTVQQETQYFGPGTRLLVL.

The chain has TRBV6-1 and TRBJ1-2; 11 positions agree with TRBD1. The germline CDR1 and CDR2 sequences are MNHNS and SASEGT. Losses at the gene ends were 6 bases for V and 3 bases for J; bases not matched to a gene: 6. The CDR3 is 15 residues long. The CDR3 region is CASRRRGQGDYGYTF. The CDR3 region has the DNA TGTGCCAGCAGAAGAAGGGGACAGGGGGACTATGGCTACACCTTC.

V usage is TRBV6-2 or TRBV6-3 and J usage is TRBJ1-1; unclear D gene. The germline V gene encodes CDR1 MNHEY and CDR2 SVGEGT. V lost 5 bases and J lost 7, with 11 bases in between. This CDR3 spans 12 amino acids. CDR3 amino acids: CASSETLVEAFF. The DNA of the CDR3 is TGTGCCAGCAGTGAGACACTCGTTGAAGCTTTCTTT.

CDR3 DNA: TGTGCCAGTAGGGTGAGGGACTACGAGCAGTACGTC. Amino acids: CASRVRDYEQYV. The chain joins TRBV19 to TRBJ2-7, with a tentative D call TRBD2 (5 bases). This CDR3 spans 12 amino acids. CDR1 is LNHDA, CDR2 SQIVND, per germline (reference sequence). V gave up 6 bases and J gave up 3 bases, with 9 bases separating them.

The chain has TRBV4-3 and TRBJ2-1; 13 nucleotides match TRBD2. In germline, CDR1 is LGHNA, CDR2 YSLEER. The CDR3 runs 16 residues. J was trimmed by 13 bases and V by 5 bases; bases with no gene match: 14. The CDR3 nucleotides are TGCGCCAGCAGCTCGTTAACTAGCGGGGGGGCTGGGGGCCAGTTCTTC. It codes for CASSSLTSGGAGGQFF.

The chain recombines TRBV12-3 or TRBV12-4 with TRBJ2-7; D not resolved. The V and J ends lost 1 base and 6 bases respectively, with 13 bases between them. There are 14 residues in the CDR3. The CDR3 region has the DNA TGTGCCAGCAGTTTAGTAGCCGGTACGGGCGAGCAGTACTTC. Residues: CASSLVAGTGEQYF.

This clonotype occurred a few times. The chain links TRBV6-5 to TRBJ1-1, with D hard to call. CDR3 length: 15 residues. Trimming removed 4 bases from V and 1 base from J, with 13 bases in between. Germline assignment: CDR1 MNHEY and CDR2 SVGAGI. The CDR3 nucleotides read TGTGCCAGCAGTTCTTACCCATCAGGGAACACTGAAGCTTTCTTT. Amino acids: CASSSYPSGNTEAFF.